This T cell receptor beta chain was profiled in a study of T cell repertoires in ileal Crohn's disease. Points from the study as a whole: Sorted CD8 T cells held more high-frequency clones than CD4. Endoscopic recurrence occurred in every patient whose clonality exceeded 26.8%.

The CDR3 contains 16 residues. V gave up 3 bases and J gave up 5 bases; unmatched junction bases: 14. Germline V gives CDR1 GTSNPN, CDR2 SVGIG (reference sequence). On this clone: Antigen: not known.

TCRdb's table, derived via immunoSEQ multiplex PCR, lists solely in-frame clones and lacks some. Among around 14,000 clones listed, over 60% were seen once. The clonotype originates from an adult with Crohn's disease. The sample taken for sequencing was ileal tissue. The rearrangement joins TRBV30 to TRBJ1-2; 8 nucleotides agree with TRBD1. CDR3 residues: CAWSLSPAGGSYGYTF. The CDR3 DNA follows: TGTGCCTGGAGCCTCAGCCCCGCAGGGGGCTCTTATGGCTACACCTTC.